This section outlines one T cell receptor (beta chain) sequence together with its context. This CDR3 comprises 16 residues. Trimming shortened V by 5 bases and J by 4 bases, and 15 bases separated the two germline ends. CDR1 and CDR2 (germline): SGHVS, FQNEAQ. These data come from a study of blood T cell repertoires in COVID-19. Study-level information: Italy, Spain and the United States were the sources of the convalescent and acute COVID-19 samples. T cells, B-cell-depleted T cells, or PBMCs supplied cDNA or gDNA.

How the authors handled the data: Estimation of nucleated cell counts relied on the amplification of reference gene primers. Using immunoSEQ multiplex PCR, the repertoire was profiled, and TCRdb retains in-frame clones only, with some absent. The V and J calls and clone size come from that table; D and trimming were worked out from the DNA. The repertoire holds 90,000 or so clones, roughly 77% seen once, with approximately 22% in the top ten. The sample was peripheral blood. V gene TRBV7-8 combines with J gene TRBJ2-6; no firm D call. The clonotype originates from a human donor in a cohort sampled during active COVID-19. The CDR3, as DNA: TGTGCCAGCAGCGTACACGAGCGTACCGGGGCCAACGTCCTGACTTTC. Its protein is CASSVHERTGANVLTF.